The 15 T cell receptor beta chains presented below share a single source sample, sequenced in a study of cytomegalovirus exposure and HLA in healthy donors. The PCR had 60 Vbeta and 13 Jbeta primers. Repertoires were generated with immunoSEQ multiplex PCR, while TCRdb's copy carries only in-frame clones and drops some. The table lists about 120,000 clones, around 67% of them singletons. Material: PBMCs. These receptors were collected from a woman between 40 and 50 years old in good health and CMV-seronegative.

V usage is TRBV29-1 and J usage is TRBJ2-2; a weak D match, TRBD2 (5 bases). Germline-derived CDR1 and CDR2 are SQVTM and ANQGSEA. V was cut by 5 bases and J by 4 bases, with 8 bases left in between. This CDR3 is built from 12 residues. This chain's CDR3 is CSVLGSTGELFF. CDR3 nucleotide sequence: TGCAGCGTTTTAGGGAGCACCGGGGAGCTGTTTTTT.

This clone was recorded a few times. This rearrangement joins TRBV6-5 to TRBJ2-7, with TRBD1 identical over 9 bases. Losses at the gene ends were 2 bases for V and 2 bases for J; bases not matched to a gene: 4. The CDR3 contains 15 residues. The germline gives CDR1 MNHEY, CDR2 SVGAGI. The CDR3 sequence: CASSYGGQGTYEQYF. The CDR3 DNA is TGTGCCAGCAGTTACGGGGGACAGGGAACCTACGAGCAGTACTTC.

The DNA of the CDR3 is TGTGCCAGCAGGGTAATGGCAAATTCTGAGCTAGCGGGAGGGCCGCGATACGAGCAGTACTTC. It is translated as CASRVMANSELAGGPRYEQYF. The chain combines TRBV27 with TRBJ2-7; TRBD2 agrees at 12 bases. This CDR3 is built from 21 residues. The V gene end was trimmed by 6 bases and the J gene end by 4 bases; junction bases not matched to a gene: 25. Germline loops: CDR1 MNHEY, CDR2 SMNVEV (reference sequence).

The chain uses TRBV28 and TRBJ2-7; 7 bases fit TRBD1. The V segment lost 2 bases and the J segment 5 bases; nucleotides outside the gene matches: 6. In germline, CDR1 is MDHEN, CDR2 SYDVKM. The CDR3 has 14 amino acids. This chain's CDR3 is CASSLARGWNEQYF. The CDR3 nucleotides are TGTGCCAGCAGTTTAGCCAGGGGGTGGAACGAGCAGTACTTC.

The rearrangement links TRBV6-5 to TRBJ2-3, with 13 bases identical to TRBD2. V lost 5 bases and J lost 4; bases outside the gene matches: 3. Germline loops: CDR1 MNHEY, CDR2 SVGAGI. This CDR3 is 15 amino acids long. CDR3 in DNA: TGTGCCAGCAGTGCTACTAGCGGGGGGGCAGATACGCAGTATTTT. Its translation is CASSATSGGADTQYF.

This clone appeared once. The chain carries TRBV2 and TRBJ2-2, with TRBD2 matching 12 bases. The CDR3 extends over 15 amino acids. After removal of 6 bases from V and 2 bases from J, the junction contained 1 base not matched to a gene. Germline V gene lookup returns CDR1 SNHLY and CDR2 FYNNEI. The CDR3 loop is CASSGLAGNTGELFF. CDR3 sequence (DNA): TGTGCCAGCAGCGGACTAGCGGGAAACACCGGGGAGCTGTTTTTT.

V usage is TRBV6-5 and J usage is TRBJ1-5; weak D call: TRBD1 (5 bases). Germline assignment: CDR1 MNHEY and CDR2 SVGAGI. The CDR3 spans 14 residues. V was cut by 8 bases and J by 4 bases, with 15 bases left in between. The CDR3 nucleotides read TGTGCCAGCTTCCATGAAGGGGTTAATCAGCCCCAGCATTTT. This translates into CASFHEGVNQPQHF.

J is TRBJ2-1 and V is TRBV7-3, with a weak D call TRBD1 (6 bases). The ends were cut back, 2 bases at V and 8 bases at J, with 7 bases in the middle. Germline assignment: CDR1 SGHTA and CDR2 FQGTGA. The CDR3 contains 12 residues. DNA of the CDR3: TGTGCCAGCAGCTTAGGGGGCCATGAGCAGTTCTTC. It encodes CASSLGGHEQFF. Together with reference TRBV7-3 and TRBJ2-1, the CDR3 gives the full variable domain: GAGVSQTPSNKVTEKGKYVELRCDPISGHTALYWYRQSLGQGPEFLIYFQGTGAADDSGLPNDRFFAVRPEGSVSTLKIQRTERGDSAVYLCASSLGGHEQFFGPGTRLTVL.

The table lists this clone with a few counts. This rearrangement joins TRBV6-1 to TRBJ1-4; D is possibly TRBD1 (6 bases). Germline V gene sequence: CDR1 MNHNS, CDR2 SASEGT. Trimming took 11 bases from V and 8 from J, leaving 15 bases between them. The CDR3 covers 12 residues. The CDR3 region is CAGLGQGEKLFF. The DNA of the CDR3 is TGTGCCGGACTGGGGCAGGGGGAAAAACTGTTTTTT.

The J gene is TRBJ2-5, the V gene TRBV18; 13 bases align to TRBD2. The CDR3 consists of 17 residues. J gave up 2 bases and V 2 bases, and 5 bases lay outside the gene matches. In germline, CDR1 is KGHSH, CDR2 LQKENI. The DNA of the CDR3 is TGTGCCAGCTCACCATCTTGGACTAGCGGGAGACAAGAGACCCAGTACTTC. Translated, it gives CASSPSWTSGRQETQYF.

Only a few counts were recorded for this clone. This sequence joins TRBV5-5 and TRBJ2-5; weak D call: TRBD2 (6 bases). V was cut by 4 bases and J by 5 bases, with 12 bases left in between. CDR3 length equals 13 residues. Germline V CDR1 and CDR2: SGHKS, YYEKEE (reference sequence). CDR3 loop: CASSPGSSETQYF. CDR3 DNA sequence: TGTGCCAGCAGCCCCGGGAGTTCGGAGACCCAGTACTTC. Full variable domain (outside the CDR3, taken from reference TRBV5-5 and TRBJ2-5): DAGVTQSPTHLIKTRGQQVTLRCSPISGHKSVSWYQQVLGQGPQFIFQYYEKEERGRGNFPDRFSARQFPNYSSELNVNALLLGDSALYLCASSPGSSETQYFGPGTRLLVL.

In this sample, this clone turned up once. The CDR3 nucleotides are TGTGCCTGGAGCCGTGGGGGCACCTACGAGCAGTACTTC. Its protein product is CAWSRGGTYEQYF. The gene calls are TRBV30 and TRBJ2-7, with a possible D match to TRBD1 (6 bases). Germline CDR1 reads GTSNPN; CDR2 reads SVGIG (reference sequence). The CDR3 has 13 residues. The ends were cut back, 3 bases at V and 2 bases at J, with 11 bases in the middle. Filled out from reference TRBV30 and TRBJ2-7, the complete variable domain reads SQTIHQWPATLVQPVGSPLSLECTVEGTSNPNLYWYRQAAGRGLQLLFYSVGIGQISSEVPQNLSASRPQDRQFILSSKKLLLSDSGFYLCAWSRGGTYEQYFGPGTRLTVT.

The chain employs TRBV29-1 and TRBJ2-5; 10 bases align to TRBD1. The better agreement between TRBJ2-7 and the DNA end casts doubt on the J call. The CDR3 consists of 13 residues. Germline V gene lookup returns CDR1 SQVTM and CDR2 ANQGSEA. The CDR3: CSVRQGAGYEQYF. The CDR3 coding sequence is TGCAGCGTACGACAGGGGGCCGGGTACGAGCAGTACTTC.

The J gene is TRBJ2-7, the V gene TRBV5-1; 8 bases agree with TRBD2. V lost 0 bases and J lost 4; bases outside the gene matches: 6. The CDR3 has 15 amino acids. Germline V gives CDR1 SGHRS, CDR2 YFSETQ. CDR3 sequence (DNA): TGCGCCAGCAGCTTGGCGTCTAGCGGGTGGTACGAGCAGTACTTC. As protein: CASSLASSGWYEQYF.

The rearrangement joins TRBV15 to TRBJ1-5; no clear D. The CDR3 runs to 15 residues. V was trimmed by 3 bases and J by 3 bases, leaving 12 bases between them. Germline values: CDR1 LNHNV, CDR2 YYDKDF (reference sequence). CDR3: CATSSPMRANQPQHF. CDR3 sequence (DNA): TGTGCCACCAGCAGTCCTATGAGGGCCAATCAGCCCCAGCATTTT. Full variable domain (missing parts from reference TRBV15 and TRBJ1-5): DAMVIQNPRYQVTQFGKPVTLSCSQTLNHNVMYWYQQKSSQAPKLLFHYYDKDFNNEADTPDNFQSRRPNTSFCFLDIRSPGLGDTAMYLCATSSPMRANQPQHFGDGTRLSIL.